This TCR beta chain was recovered during a study of shared clonotypes between healthy human individuals. Per the germline V gene, CDR1 is MNHEY and CDR2 is SMNVEV (reference sequence). The CDR3 spans 17 residues. The V segment lost 6 bases and the J segment 10 bases; nucleotides outside the gene matches: 21. Note on this clone: The antigen remains unidentified.

Study-level results: The naive CD4 repertoires of several donors were compared, and roughly 5% of clonotypes were shared.

Replicate PCRs run on sorted subsets employed 200 ng DNA, tens of thousands of T cell genomes. Data came from immunoSEQ multiplex PCR; TCRdb stores just in-frame clones and leaves some out. The sample carries more than 600,000 clones, under 95% recorded once. The naive CD8 subset, CD45RO-negative cells positively selected for CCR7, excluded terminally differentiated effector memory CD45RA+ cells. Recent vaccinations or acute infections were absent in the healthy HIV-negative adult donors. The TCR originated in a man aged 30-40 years in good health. V usage is TRBV27 and J usage is TRBJ2-1; 7 nucleotides line up with TRBD2. The sequencing input was naive CD8+ T cells sorted from blood. DNA for the CDR3: TGTGCCAGCAGCCTTGAAGGGGCGGGAGCCTTAAGAAACGAGCAGTTCTTC. Residues: CASSLEGAGALRNEQFF.